What follows are 17 T cell receptor beta chains derived from one specimen sequenced in a study of control samples from healthy donors and cancer patients (TCRdb year 2020). The library was produced with the immunoSEQ multiplex PCR assay. TCRdb mirrors the immuneACCESS table, restricted to in-frame sequences. Some clones are absent from its copies; in checked studies, under half trace to an unresolved V gene, and the reason for the others is unknown. The sample includes about 140,000 clones, with about nine tenths observed a single time. 11% of the sample comes from the top ten. Material for sequencing was blood. These receptors were obtained from a man younger than 45 in good health.

The chain couples TRBV6-2 or TRBV6-3 to TRBJ2-1; 11 bases fit TRBD2. J gave up 5 bases and V 5 bases, and 8 bases lay outside the gene matches. This CDR3 has 16 residues. Germline V gives CDR1 MNHEY, CDR2 SVGEGT. This CDR3 reads CASSHLGTSGNNEQFF. CDR3 bases: TGTGCCAGCAGTCACCTTGGGACTAGCGGCAACAATGAGCAGTTCTTC.

The table lists this clone with a count of one. V and J are TRBV9 and TRBJ2-2; 9 bases agree with TRBD1. The V gene end was trimmed by 2 bases and the J gene end by 3 bases; junction bases not matched to a gene: 5. The CDR3 loop spans 16 amino acids. Germline lookup yields CDR1 SGDLS and CDR2 YYNGEE. The CDR3: CASSVIQGAHTGELFF. The DNA for the CDR3 is TGTGCCAGCAGCGTCATACAGGGGGCGCACACCGGGGAGCTGTTTTTT.

V gene TRBV5-6 combines with J gene TRBJ1-6; a weak D match, TRBD1 (5 bases). V lost 7 bases to trimming and J lost 8 bases, with 13 bases between them. This CDR3 spans 13 amino acids. Germline V CDR1 and CDR2: SGHDT, YYEEEE. DNA of the CDR3: TGTGCCAGCCAGCGCCGCAGGGATTCACCCCTCCACTTT. Its translation is CASQRRRDSPLHF. The complete variable domain, with remaining parts taken from reference TRBV5-6 and TRBJ1-6, reads DAGVTQSPTHLIKTRGQQVTLRCSPKSGHDTVSWYQQALGQGPQFIFQYYEEEERQRGNFPDRFSGHQFPNYSSELNVNALLLGDSALYLCASQRRRDSPLHFGNGTRLTVT.

This sequence joins TRBV7-9 and TRBJ2-1, with 12 bases fitting TRBD2. Germline loops: CDR1 SEHNR, CDR2 FQNEAQ (reference sequence). Losses at the gene ends were 5 bases for V and 0 bases for J; bases not matched to a gene: 11. The CDR3 length is 19 residues. The CDR3, as DNA: TGTGCCAGCAGCCTACCAGGACTAGCGGGGCCGACCTCCTACAATGAGCAGTTCTTC. This gives the protein CASSLPGLAGPTSYNEQFF.

The CDR3 DNA sequence: TGTGCCAGCAGCTCGTCAATAATCCAGGGGATGAACACTGAAGCTTTCTTT. Amino acids: CASSSSIIQGMNTEAFF. The V and J genes are TRBV11-3 and TRBJ1-1, with D perhaps matching TRBD1 (6 bases). Trimming left V 4 bases short and J 0 bases short, with 18 bases between. Germline V gene lookup returns CDR1 SGHNT and CDR2 YENEEA. There are 17 residues in the CDR3. Based on the CDR3 plus reference TRBV11-3 and TRBJ1-1, the full variable domain is EAGVVQSPRYKIIEKKQPVAFWCNPISGHNTLYWYLQNLGQGPELLIRYENEEAVDDSQLPKDRFSAERLKGVDSTLKIQPAELGDSAVYLCASSSSIIQGMNTEAFFGQGTRLTVV.

The chain employs TRBV28 and TRBJ2-7, with 9 positions matching TRBD1. Germline V gives CDR1 MDHEN, CDR2 SYDVKM. Unmatched junction bases numbered 4, after V lost 0 bases and J lost 1 base. The CDR3 is 16 residues long. CDR3 in amino acids: CASSLWGGQGSYEQYF. The CDR3 DNA sequence: TGTGCCAGCAGTTTATGGGGGGGACAGGGTTCCTACGAGCAGTACTTC.

This clone has more than one count but fewer than ten. The chain links TRBV9 to TRBJ1-3; no firm D call. V shed 3 bases and J shed 4 bases, with 11 bases lying between them. CDR1 is SGDLS, CDR2 YYNGEE, per germline. The length of the CDR3 is 14 residues. The CDR3 bases are TGTGCCAGCAGCGAGGACCCCGCAGGAAACACCATATATTTT. It yields the protein CASSEDPAGNTIYF. The full variable domain, completed using reference TRBV9 and TRBJ1-3, is DSGVTQTPKHLITATGQRVTLRCSPRSGDLSVYWYQQSLDQGLQFLIQYYNGEERAKGNILERFSAQQFPDLHSELNLSSLELGDSALYFCASSEDPAGNTIYFGEGSWLTVV.

This clone has a count of ten or more. The chain has TRBV6-5 and TRBJ2-1, with TRBD2 matching over 9 bases. Trimming took 7 bases from V and 6 from J; bases not matched to a gene: 7. Germline-derived CDR1 and CDR2 are MNHEY and SVGAGI. The CDR3 sequence is 14 residues long. The CDR3 DNA sequence: TGTGCCAGCAATGCTGGACTAGCGAGCAATGAGCAGTTCTTC. Its translation: CASNAGLASNEQFF.

The chain carries TRBV6-2 or TRBV6-3 and TRBJ2-7; TRBD2 might be the D (6 bases). This CDR3 is 14 amino acids long. The V end lost 6 bases, the J end lost 4 bases, and 16 bases lay between the germline ends. Germline lookup yields CDR1 MNHEY and CDR2 SVGEGT. In DNA, the CDR3 is TGTGCCAGCAGCCTTTCGGGGGAAACTTACGAGCAGTACTTC. Encoded protein: CASSLSGETYEQYF.

This chain links TRBV19 with TRBJ1-3; D is possibly TRBD1 (6 bases). Germline CDR1 LNHDA, CDR2 SQIVND (reference sequence). Trimming cost V 6 bases and J 4 bases, with 19 bases left between them. The CDR3 length is 16 residues. CDR3 sequence reads: CASSTGGATRGNTIYF. CDR3 DNA: TGTGCCAGTAGCACGGGGGGGGCTACGAGAGGAAACACCATATATTTT.

CDR3 protein: CASGLVLLSGSYNEQFF. The CDR3 DNA reads TGTGCTAGTGGTTTGGTATTACTATCCGGCTCCTACAATGAGCAGTTCTTC. The chain links TRBV12-5 to TRBJ2-1; D is undetermined. The CDR3 extends over 17 amino acids. Germline V gene lookup returns CDR1 LGHNT and CDR2 FRNRAP. V dropped 0 bases and J dropped 0 bases, with 12 bases sitting between them.

The gene calls are TRBV2 and TRBJ2-6; D not certain. The CDR3 extends over 14 amino acids. Germline-derived CDR1 and CDR2 are SNHLY and FYNNEI. The V end was cut by 8 bases, the J end by 2 bases, with 10 bases between. This CDR3 is CASGRLTGANVLTF. Written as DNA, the CDR3 is TGTGCCAGCGGGCGCCTTACTGGGGCCAACGTCCTGACTTTC.

The V gene is TRBV7-8, the J gene TRBJ2-7, with TRBD2 identical over 11 bases. Germline trimming cut 7 bases from V and 3 bases from J; bases unmatched to any gene: 8. CDR1 SGHVS and CDR2 FQNEAQ come from the germline V gene. This CDR3 contains 15 residues. CDR3 protein: CASTPLAGGVYEQYF. The CDR3 DNA reads as TGTGCCAGCACCCCCCTAGCGGGAGGTGTCTACGAGCAGTACTTC. Full variable domain (rest looked up from reference TRBV7-8 and TRBJ2-7): GAGVSQSPRYKVAKRGQDVALRCDPISGHVSLFWYQQALGQGPEFLTYFQNEAQLDKSGLPSDRFFAERPEGSVSTLKIQRTQQEDSAVYLCASTPLAGGVYEQYFGPGTRLTVT.

This chain links TRBV2 with TRBJ1-1; 8 nucleotides match TRBD1. The trim removed 4 bases at V and 1 base at J, leaving 5 bases unmatched. This CDR3 is built from 15 residues. The V gene's germline CDR1 is SNHLY and CDR2 FYNNEI. The CDR3 DNA follows: TGTGCCAGCAGTGGGACAGGGAGCAGGAACACTGAAGCTTTCTTT. It yields the protein CASSGTGSRNTEAFF.

The chain joins TRBV21-1 to TRBJ2-7. TRBV21-1 is a recognized pseudogene. CDR3 length equals 12 residues. Here the CDR3 reads CASRFAAYEQYF. CDR3 DNA sequence: TGTGCCAGCAGATTCGCCGCCTACGAGCAGTACTTC.

The chain carries TRBV13 and TRBJ2-2; D is uncertain. This CDR3 spans 16 amino acids. V lost 4 bases, J lost 0 bases, and 12 bases lay in between. Germline lookup yields CDR1 PRHDT and CDR2 FYEKMQ (reference sequence). CDR3 amino acids: CASSSTDITNTGELFF. The CDR3 DNA sequence: TGTGCCAGCAGCTCCACCGACATAACGAACACCGGGGAGCTGTTTTTT.

V is TRBV4-2 and J is TRBJ1-5; 12 bases align to TRBD1. This CDR3 is 17 amino acids long. CDR1 and CDR2 (germline): LGHNA, YNFKEQ. Trimming took 2 bases from V and 6 from J; bases not matched to a gene: 8. For the CDR3, the DNA is TGTGCCAGCAGCCAAAGAACGGGGACAGGGGGCTTTCAGCCCCAGCATTTT. Translating gives CASSQRTGTGGFQPQHF.